The source of this T cell receptor (beta chain) is a study of blood T cell repertoires in COVID-19. Study details: COVID-19 samples collected from the United States, Italy and Spain covered acute and convalescent phases. T cells, B-cell-depleted T cells, or PBMCs provided the cDNA or gDNA that served as material.

CDR1 and CDR2 (germline): SGHRS, YFSETQ. The CDR3 runs to 14 residues. Trimming took 4 bases from V and 3 from J; bases not matched to a gene: 6. Source study methods: Researchers report that nucleated cell counts were estimated from reference gene primer amplification. Profiling relied on immunoSEQ multiplex PCR, and the TCRdb table lists in-frame clones only, not all of them. The V and J calls and clone size are taken from that table; D and trimming were inferred from the DNA. Here the sample spans roughly 230,000 clones, 75% to 85% being singletons. The chain recombines TRBV5-1 with TRBJ2-7; 8 bases are shared with TRBD1. The TCR originated in a human donor in a cohort sampled during active COVID-19. The sequencing sample was made of peripheral blood. The CDR3 reads CASSDQGANYEQYF. DNA for the CDR3: TGCGCCAGCAGCGATCAGGGGGCAAACTACGAGCAGTACTTC.